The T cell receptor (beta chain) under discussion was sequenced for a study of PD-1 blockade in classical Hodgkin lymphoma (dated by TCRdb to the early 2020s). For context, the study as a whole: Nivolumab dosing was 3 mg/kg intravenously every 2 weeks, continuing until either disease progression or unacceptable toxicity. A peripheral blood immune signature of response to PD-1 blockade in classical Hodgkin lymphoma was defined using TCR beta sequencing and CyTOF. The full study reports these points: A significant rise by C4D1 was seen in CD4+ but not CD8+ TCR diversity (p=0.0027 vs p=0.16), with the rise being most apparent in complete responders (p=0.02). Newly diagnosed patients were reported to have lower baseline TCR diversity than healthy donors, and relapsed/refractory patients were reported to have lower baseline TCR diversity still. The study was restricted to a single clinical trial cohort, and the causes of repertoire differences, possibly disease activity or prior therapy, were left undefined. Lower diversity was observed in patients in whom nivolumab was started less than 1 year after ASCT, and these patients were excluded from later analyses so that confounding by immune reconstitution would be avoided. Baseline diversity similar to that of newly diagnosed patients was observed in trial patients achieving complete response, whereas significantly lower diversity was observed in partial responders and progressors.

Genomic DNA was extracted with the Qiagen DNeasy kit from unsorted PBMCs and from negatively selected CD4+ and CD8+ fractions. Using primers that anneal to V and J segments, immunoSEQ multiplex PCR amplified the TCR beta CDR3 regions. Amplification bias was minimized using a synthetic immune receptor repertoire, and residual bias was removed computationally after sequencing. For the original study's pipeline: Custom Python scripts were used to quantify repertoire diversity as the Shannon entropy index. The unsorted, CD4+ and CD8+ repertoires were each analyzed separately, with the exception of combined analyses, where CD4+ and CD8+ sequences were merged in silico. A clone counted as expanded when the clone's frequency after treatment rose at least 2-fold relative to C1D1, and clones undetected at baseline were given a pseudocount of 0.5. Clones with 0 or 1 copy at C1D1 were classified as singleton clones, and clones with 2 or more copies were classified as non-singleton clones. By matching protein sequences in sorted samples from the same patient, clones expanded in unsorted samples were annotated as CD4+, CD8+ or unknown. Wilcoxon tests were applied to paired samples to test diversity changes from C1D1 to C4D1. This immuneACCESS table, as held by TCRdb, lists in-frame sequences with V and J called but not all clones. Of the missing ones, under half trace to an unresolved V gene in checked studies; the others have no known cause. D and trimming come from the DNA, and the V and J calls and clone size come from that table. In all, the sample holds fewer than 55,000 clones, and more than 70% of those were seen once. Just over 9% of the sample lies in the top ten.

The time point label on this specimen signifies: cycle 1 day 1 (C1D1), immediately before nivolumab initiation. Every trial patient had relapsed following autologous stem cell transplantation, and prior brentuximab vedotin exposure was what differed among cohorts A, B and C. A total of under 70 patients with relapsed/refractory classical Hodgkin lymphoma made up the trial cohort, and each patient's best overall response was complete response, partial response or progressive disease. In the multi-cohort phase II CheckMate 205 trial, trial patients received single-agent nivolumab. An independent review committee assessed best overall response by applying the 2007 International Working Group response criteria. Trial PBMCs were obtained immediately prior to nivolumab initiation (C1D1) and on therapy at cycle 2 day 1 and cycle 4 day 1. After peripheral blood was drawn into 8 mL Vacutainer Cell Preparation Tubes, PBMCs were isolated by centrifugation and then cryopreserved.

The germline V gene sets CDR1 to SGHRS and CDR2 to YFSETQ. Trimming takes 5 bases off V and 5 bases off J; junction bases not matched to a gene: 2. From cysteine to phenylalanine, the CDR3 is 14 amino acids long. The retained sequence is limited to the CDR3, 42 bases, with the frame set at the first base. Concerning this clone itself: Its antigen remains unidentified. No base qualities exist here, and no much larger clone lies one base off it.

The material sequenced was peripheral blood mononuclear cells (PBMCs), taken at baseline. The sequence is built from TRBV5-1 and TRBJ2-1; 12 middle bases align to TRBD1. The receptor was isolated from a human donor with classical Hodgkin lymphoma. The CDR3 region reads CASRGQGANNEQFF. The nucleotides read TGCGCCAGCAGGGGACAGGGGGCAAACAATGAGCAGTTCTTC.